This TCR beta chain was sequenced in a study of identical twins. One entry per CDR3 protein results from TCRdb running MiXCR on the 5' RACE reads. The sample carries a few hundred thousand distinct CDR3 sequences, around 8% recorded once. This CDR3 has 17 residues. With 2 bases clipped from V and 7 bases from J, the junction kept 10 bases outside the gene matches. Germline V gene sequence: CDR1 SGHVS, CDR2 FQNEAQ. In addition, the sample was reused for a study of yellow fever vaccine responses in identical twins.

The TCR comes from a woman younger than 35 in good health. The chain uses TRBV7-8 and TRBJ2-1, with 11 positions matching TRBD2. Sequenced sample: CD8+ T cells sorted from blood. Here the CDR3 reads CASSLLSGRASGNEQFF. The DNA for the CDR3 is TGTGCCAGCAGCTTACTTAGCGGGAGGGCCTCGGGGAATGAGCAGTTCTTC.